The rows below give T cell receptor beta chains drawn from one sample of a study of control samples from healthy donors and cancer patients. Clones were sequenced by immunoSEQ multiplex PCR, and TCRdb holds only the in-frame ones, with some missing. The sample consists of about 160,000 clones, 94% of them appearing once. Input material: blood. The receptors here all came from a woman in her forties in good health. The CDR3 runs from the conserved cysteine through the conserved F or W. The D gene is left open where the match is weak. Size tells how often a clone was seen (once, few, many) or the class of an expanded clone, and some rows leave it out.

v_gene	d_gene	abundance	j_gene	CDR3nt	CDR3aa
TRBV6-5	-	-	TRBJ1-4	TGTGCCAGCAGTTACTCTCCCGATGAAAAACTGTTTTTT	CASSYSPDEKLFF
TRBV10-1	-	-	TRBJ1-1	TGCGCCAGCAGTGCCGGACTGAACACTGAAGCTTTCTTT	CASSAGLNTEAFF
TRBV2	-	-	TRBJ2-2	TGTGCCAGCAGTCAGGGAAGAGCGAACACCGGGGAGCTGTTTTTT	CASSQGRANTGELFF
TRBV2	-	-	TRBJ1-6	TGTGCCAGTAATAGACAGTCCTATAATTCACCCCTCCACTTT	CASNRQSYNSPLHF
TRBV27	TRBD1	-	TRBJ2-5	TGTGCCAGCAGTTTAAACAGGGGCGAGACCCAGTACTTC	CASSLNRGETQYF
TRBV2	TRBD2	-	TRBJ2-1	TGTGCCAGCAGTGTGGCTAGCGGGAGGGCCCGCAATGAGCAGTTCTTC	CASSVASGRARNEQFF
TRBV7-9	TRBD2	-	TRBJ2-7	TGTGCCAGCAGCTCGACTAGCGGGATCCACCACGAGCAGTACTTC	CASSSTSGIHHEQYF
TRBV18	TRBD1	-	TRBJ1-1	TGTGCCAGCTCTCACGGGACAGGGGATGGCACTGAAGCTTTCTTT	CASSHGTGDGTEAFF
TRBV6-5	-	-	TRBJ1-2	TGTGCCAGCAGGGGAACAGGGAGAGCTAACTATGGCTACACCTTC	CASRGTGRANYGYTF
TRBV6-2/TRBV6-3	TRBD1	-	TRBJ1-5	TGTGCCAGCAGTTACGGACAGGGGTTTCGTCAGCCCCAGCATTTT	CASSYGQGFRQPQHF
TRBV7-2	-	-	TRBJ1-1	TGTGCCAGCAGCTTAGAGGGGGGGAACACTGAAGCTTTCTTT	CASSLEGGNTEAFF
TRBV19	-	-	TRBJ1-5	TGTGCCAGTAGCCGGGTCCACAATCAGCCCCAGCATTTT	CASSRVHNQPQHF
TRBV10-3	TRBD1	-	TRBJ1-2	TGTGCCATAGGACAGGGTCTGGCTGCTAACTATGGCTACACCTTC	CAIGQGLAANYGYTF
TRBV7-2	-	-	TRBJ1-3	TGTGCCAGCAGCTTAGGAGAGTGGGGCTTCTCTGGAAACACCATATATTTT	CASSLGEWGFSGNTIYF
TRBV5-6	-	-	TRBJ1-1	TGTGCCAGCAGCTTGTCTCCAGGGAACACTGAAGCTTTCTTT	CASSLSPGNTEAFF
TRBV5-1	TRBD1	-	TRBJ1-1	TGCGCCAGCAGCAACCTCCGGGACAGTCTGATGAACACTGAAGCTTTCTTT	CASSNLRDSLMNTEAFF
TRBV12-3/TRBV12-4	-	once	TRBJ1-2	TGTGCCAGCGCCAACCCCGGGTATGGCTACACCTTC	CASANPGYGYTF
TRBV3-1/TRBV3-2	-	-	TRBJ2-4	TGTGCCAGCAGCCAAAGTTGGAGCAAAAACATTCAGTACTTC	CASSQSWSKNIQYF
TRBV4-3	-	-	TRBJ2-7	TGCGCCAGCAGCAGGACCTTGGGTATATACGAGCAGTACTTC	CASSRTLGIYEQYF
TRBV28	-	-	TRBJ1-6	TGTGCCAGTTGGGGGGCCGGTTCACCCCTCCACTTT	CASWGAGSPLHF
TRBV10-3	-	-	TRBJ1-2	TGTGCCATCAGGGCGGACGGTTCCTATGGCTACACCTTC	CAIRADGSYGYTF
TRBV5-8	-	-	TRBJ2-2	TGTGCCAGCAGCTTGGGAACTAGTAGGGTCGGGGAGCTGTTTTTT	CASSLGTSRVGELFF